Below, one T cell receptor beta chain is given with its context. Its specificity is unknown. As defined, naive CD8 cells were CD45RO-negative and positively selected for CCR7, with terminally differentiated effector memory CD45RA+ cells excluded. The CDR3 consists of 13 residues. Germline V gene sequence: CDR1 MNHEY, CDR2 SVGAGI. V was clipped by 0 bases and J by 6 bases, with 8 bases between them. The data belong to a study of shared clonotypes between healthy human individuals. The study, taken as a whole, reports: Of the naive CD4 clonotypes, roughly 5.2% were shared across a handful of donors. In general, naive subsets displayed greater estimated richness than memory subsets did.

It was at deep level that the assay was run. Every subset's genomic DNA went evenly onto several immunoSEQ plates. Profiled with immunoSEQ multiplex PCR; TCRdb holds only in-frame clones, not every one. The repertoire holds millions of clones, with around 93% as singletons. The chain employs TRBV6-5 and TRBJ1-2; D is unclear. The receptor was derived from a man aged 18 to 30 in good health. Some clones in this sample may be carry-over from other donors' samples. Sequencing was performed on naive CD8+ T cells from PBMCs. The DNA for the CDR3 is TGTGCCAGCAGTTACTCGATAGTAGATGGCTACACCTTC. This translates into CASSYSIVDGYTF.